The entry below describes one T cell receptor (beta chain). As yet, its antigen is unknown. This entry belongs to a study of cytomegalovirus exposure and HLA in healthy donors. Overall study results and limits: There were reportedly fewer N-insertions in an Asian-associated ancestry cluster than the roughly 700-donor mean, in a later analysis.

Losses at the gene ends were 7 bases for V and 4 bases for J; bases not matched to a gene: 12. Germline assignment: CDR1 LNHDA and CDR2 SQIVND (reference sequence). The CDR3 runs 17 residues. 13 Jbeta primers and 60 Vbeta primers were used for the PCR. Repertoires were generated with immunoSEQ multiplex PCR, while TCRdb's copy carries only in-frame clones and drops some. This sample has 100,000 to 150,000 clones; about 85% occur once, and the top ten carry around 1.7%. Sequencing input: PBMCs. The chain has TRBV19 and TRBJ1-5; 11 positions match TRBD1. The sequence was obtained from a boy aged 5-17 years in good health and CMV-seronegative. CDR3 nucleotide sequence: TGTGCCAGTAACCTTGGATATGGACAGGGGGCTAATCAGCCCCAGCATTTT. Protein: CASNLGYGQGANQPQHF.